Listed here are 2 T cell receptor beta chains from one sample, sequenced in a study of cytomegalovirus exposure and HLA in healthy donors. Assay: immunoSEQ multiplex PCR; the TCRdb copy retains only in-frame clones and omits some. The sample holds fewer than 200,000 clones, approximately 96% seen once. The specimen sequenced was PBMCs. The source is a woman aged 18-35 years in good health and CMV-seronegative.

This CDR3 is CASSLFGTGNTEAFF. CDR3 in DNA: TGTGCCAGCAGCTTGTTCGGGACAGGGAACACTGAAGCTTTCTTT. The chain joins TRBV5-6 to TRBJ1-1; TRBD1 matches 8 bases. The CDR3 extends over 15 amino acids. Per germline, CDR1 SGHDT and CDR2 YYEEEE. J gave up 1 base and V 1 base, and 3 bases lay outside the gene matches.

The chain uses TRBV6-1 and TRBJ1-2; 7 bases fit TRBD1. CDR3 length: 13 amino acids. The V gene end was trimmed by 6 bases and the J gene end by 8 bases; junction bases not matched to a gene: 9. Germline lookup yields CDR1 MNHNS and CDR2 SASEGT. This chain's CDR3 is CASRRTGAGGYTF. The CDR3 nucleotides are TGTGCCAGCAGACGTACAGGGGCCGGCGGCTACACCTTC.